This T cell receptor (beta chain) was observed in a study of blood T cell repertoires in COVID-19. Study-wide context: The samples span acute and convalescent COVID-19 from the United States, Italy and Spain. Nucleic acid was either cDNA or gDNA, and it came from T cells, B-cell-depleted T cells, or PBMCs.

There are 15 residues in the CDR3. Trimming removed 3 bases at V and 0 bases at J, with 9 bases between. Germline V lookup: CDR1 MNHEY, CDR2 SVGAGI. Per the original methods: Counts of nucleated cells, estimated from reference gene primer amplification, were obtained. The repertoire was sequenced with immunoSEQ multiplex PCR; TCRdb's copy has only in-frame clones and lacks some. The DNA gave D and trimming, while V, J and clone size come from that table. Among under 100,000 clones listed, roughly 78% were seen once. Those enrolled in Seattle joined during active infection and were followed longitudinally afterward.

The chain recombines TRBV6-5 with TRBJ1-5; unclear D gene. The source of this sequence is a man aged 60 to 75 with COVID-19, enrolled during active disease. The source material was peripheral blood. The CDR3 here is CASSYSVSSNQPQHF. In DNA form, the CDR3 reads TGTGCCAGCAGTTATTCGGTATCTAGCAATCAGCCCCAGCATTTT.